The 23 T cell receptor beta chains in this list originate from one sample, sequenced in a study of blood T cells in healthy people across ages. A sample-barcoded 5' primer and a J-beta primer mix were used in a second PCR of about 6 to 11 cycles. TCRdb re-called the 5' RACE reads through MiXCR, storing one row per CDR3 protein. The sample has 850,000 to 1,300,000 distinct CDR3 sequences, less than 50% seen once. Specimen: blood. The receptors were sampled from a woman aged 55-69 years in good health.

With regard to this clonotype: A single base separates this from a much larger clone, so it may be a read error. This chain uses TRBV2 with TRBJ1-2; possibly TRBD1 for D (6 bases). CDR3 length: 15 residues. Looked up from germline, CDR1 is SNHLY and CDR2 is FYNNEI. The CDR3 bases are TGTGCCAGCAGTGAAACGGGGGCAACTAACTATGGCTACATCTTC. Protein: CASSETGATNYGYIF.

The chain links TRBV27 to TRBJ2-7, with D perhaps TRBD2 (5 bases). Trimming stripped 2 bases from V and 0 bases from J, with 8 bases between. The germline gives CDR1 MNHEY, CDR2 SMNVEV (reference sequence). This CDR3 contains 14 residues. In DNA, the CDR3 is TGTGCCAGCAGTTTAAACGGGAACTCCTACGAGCAGTACTTC. It specifies CASSLNGNSYEQYF.

This clonotype came up a few times. The chain uses TRBV15 and TRBJ2-1; no reliable D call. This CDR3 is 15 amino acids long. Germline CDR1 reads LNHNV; CDR2 reads YYDKDF (reference sequence). The ends were cut back, 0 bases at V and 0 bases at J, with 6 bases in the middle. CDR3: CATSRDDSSYNEQFF. The CDR3 nucleotides are TGTGCCACCAGCAGAGACGACTCCTCCTACAATGAGCAGTTCTTC. Filled out from reference TRBV15 and TRBJ2-1, the complete variable domain reads DAMVIQNPRYQVTQFGKPVTLSCSQTLNHNVMYWYQQKSSQAPKLLFHYYDKDFNNEADTPDNFQSRRPNTSFCFLDIRSPGLGDTAMYLCATSRDDSSYNEQFFGPGTRLTVL.

The rearrangement links TRBV5-1 to TRBJ2-5; D perhaps matches TRBD2 (6 bases). The CDR3 runs 15 residues. The V and J ends lost 1 base and 5 bases respectively, with 15 bases between them. Germline V lookup: CDR1 SGHRS, CDR2 YFSETQ. The CDR3 DNA follows: TGCGCCAGCAGCTTGTTGGGAGGACCCGGGGAGACCCAGTACTTC. It specifies CASSLLGGPGETQYF.

This chain uses TRBV7-2 with TRBJ2-1, with D perhaps TRBD2 (6 bases). The CDR3 runs to 15 residues. With 5 bases removed from V and 0 bases from J, the gap between germline ends came to 11 bases. Germline V gives CDR1 SGHTA, CDR2 FQGNSA. CDR3 sequence (DNA): TGTGCCAGCAGCCCAATAGCGGTCTCCTACAATGAGCAGTTCTTC. This codes for CASSPIAVSYNEQFF.

This clonotype showed up just a few times. A junction end diverges from the germline sequence, so it may reflect a read error. The chain links TRBV7-2 to TRBJ1-2; D possibly corresponds to TRBD1 (5 bases). The CDR3 is 14 amino acids. Germline CDR1 reads SGHTA; CDR2 reads FQGNSA. CDR3 in amino acids: CAGSLRGMNYGYTF. The CDR3 DNA reads TGTGCCGGCAGCTTGCGGGGGATGAACTATGGCTACACCTTC.

The chain's CDR3 is CASSLASKRSTGELFF. CDR3 in DNA: TGCGCCAGCAGCTTGGCCTCTAAACGTAGCACCGGGGAGCTGTTTTTT. This chain connects TRBV5-1 to TRBJ2-2; D unresolved. The CDR3 spans 16 residues. The V and J ends lost 0 bases and 4 bases respectively, with 13 bases between them. The germline gives CDR1 SGHRS, CDR2 YFSETQ.

This clonotype has a single count. The junction shows a germline mismatch at one end, possibly a read error. The rearrangement links TRBV5-6 to TRBJ2-1; 10 bases match TRBD2. CDR3 length: 16 residues. Germline V gene sequence: CDR1 SGHDT, CDR2 YYEEEE. This CDR3 reads CVSSHALAGRYNEQFF. The CDR3 DNA sequence: TGTGTCAGCAGCCACGCACTAGCGGGAAGATACAATGAGCAGTTCTTC. The full variable domain, completed using reference TRBV5-6 and TRBJ2-1, is DAGVTQSPTHLIKTRGQQVTLRCSPKSGHDTVSWYQQALGQGPQFIFQYYEEEERQRGNFPDRFSGHQFPNYSSELNVNALLLGDSALYLCVSSHALAGRYNEQFFGPGTRLTVL.

The V and J genes are TRBV29-1 and TRBJ1-6, with D perhaps matching TRBD1 (5 bases). CDR3 size: 9 residues. The V end was cut by 4 bases, the J end by 14 bases, with 6 bases between. Per germline, CDR1 SQVTM and CDR2 ANQGSEA. CDR3 sequence reads: CSVGGALHF. As DNA, the CDR3 is TGCAGCGTTGGGGGCGCCCTCCACTTT.

V is TRBV6-5 and J is TRBJ1-2, with D possibly being TRBD1 (5 bases). CDR1 and CDR2 from the germline V gene are MNHEY and SVGAGI. This CDR3 region has 16 residues. V was pared by 6 bases and J by 3 bases, with 20 bases between. The CDR3 protein is CASRPDPGRVYYGYTF. The CDR3 nucleotides read TGTGCCAGCAGACCCGACCCGGGACGGGTCTACTATGGCTACACCTTC.

This clonotype was counted between two and nine times. The gene calls are TRBV2 and TRBJ2-5, with a weak D call TRBD2 (7 bases). Germline assignment: CDR1 SNHLY and CDR2 FYNNEI. The CDR3 is made up of 11 amino acids. V lost 5 bases and J 13 bases, leaving 14 bases between the germline ends. The CDR3 bases are TGTGCCAGCAGTAATAGCCGGGGGGCGTACTTC. This encodes CASSNSRGAYF.

This clonotype was counted at least ten times. CDR3 nucleotide sequence: TGTGCCAGCAGTGAAATGAGGGCGCAAGAGACCCAGTACTTC. This gives the protein CASSEMRAQETQYF. The chain combines TRBV25-1 with TRBJ2-5; a weak D match, TRBD2 (5 bases). The V and J ends lost 2 bases and 2 bases respectively, with 9 bases between them. CDR3 length: 14 residues. Germline CDR1 reads MGHDK; CDR2 reads SYGVNS.

The V call is TRBV5-6, the J call TRBJ1-1; D remains ambiguous. The CDR3 consists of 14 residues. The germline V and J ends were trimmed by 6 bases and 0 bases, with 12 bases remaining between them. Germline V CDR1 and CDR2: SGHDT, YYEEEE. CDR3 loop: CASIRGKLNTEAFF. The DNA for the CDR3 is TGTGCCAGCATTCGAGGGAAACTGAACACTGAAGCTTTCTTT. Together with reference TRBV5-6 and TRBJ1-1, the CDR3 gives the full variable domain: DAGVTQSPTHLIKTRGQQVTLRCSPKSGHDTVSWYQQALGQGPQFIFQYYEEEERQRGNFPDRFSGHQFPNYSSELNVNALLLGDSALYLCASIRGKLNTEAFFGQGTRLTVV.

The rearrangement uses TRBV5-6 and TRBJ1-5; TRBD1 matches 7 bases. The CDR3 runs to 17 residues. V was pared by 4 bases and J by 3 bases, with 13 bases of the junction left unmatched. Germline CDR1 reads SGHDT; CDR2 reads YYEEEE. The CDR3 DNA follows: TGTGCCAGCAGCGAACGGGACAGTCCCTTTTCCAATCAGCCCCAGCATTTT. It translates to CASSERDSPFSNQPQHF.

As DNA, the CDR3 is TGTGCCACCAGCCTCATGCCTGGGGAAATCCAACAAGAGACCCAGTACTTC. Translated, it gives CATSLMPGEIQQETQYF. The chain combines TRBV15 with TRBJ2-7, with D unresolved. The last part of the DNA fits TRBJ2-5 better; the J call may be wrong. Germline CDR1 LNHNV, CDR2 YYDKDF (reference sequence). The CDR3 loop spans 17 amino acids.

This clonotype showed up just a few times. This chain uses TRBV10-1 with TRBJ2-4; D may be TRBD2 (6 bases). The CDR3 loop spans 17 amino acids. The ends were cut back, 0 bases at V and 2 bases at J, with 14 bases in the middle. Germline CDR1 and CDR2: WNHNN and SYGVQD (reference sequence). The CDR3: CASSESRGGMSKNIQYF. The DNA for the CDR3 is TGCGCCAGCAGTGAGTCGAGAGGCGGGATGTCCAAAAACATTCAGTACTTC.

The rearrangement uses TRBV12-3 or TRBV12-4 and TRBJ2-1; 7 bases align to TRBD2. Germline trimming cut 3 bases from V and 0 bases from J; bases unmatched to any gene: 8. This CDR3 has 17 residues. The CDR3 loop is CASSFGGGPHSYNEQFF. The CDR3 region has the DNA TGTGCCAGCAGTTTCGGGGGAGGGCCCCACTCCTACAATGAGCAGTTCTTC.

As concerns this clonotype: A much larger clonotype is one base distant, so this may be a read error. This sequence joins TRBV20-1 and TRBJ1-2, with D uncertain. The CDR3 is made up of 14 amino acids. The germline V and J ends were trimmed by 0 bases and 5 bases, with 13 bases remaining between them. Germline CDR1 DFQATT, CDR2 SNEGSKA (reference sequence). The CDR3 sequence is CSARDRMGLYGYTF. DNA for the CDR3: TGCAGTGCTAGAGATCGGATGGGCCTTTATGGCTACACCTTC.

This clonotype was recorded a few times. V usage is TRBV3-1 and J usage is TRBJ2-7, with D possibly matching TRBD1 (6 bases). The J call may be in error: the DNA end matches TRBJ2-5 better. This CDR3 is 14 amino acids long. Germline assignment: CDR1 LGHDT and CDR2 YNNKEL (reference sequence). CDR3 residues: CASSQDRGSETQYF. CDR3 nucleotide sequence: TGTGCCAGCAGCCAAGACAGGGGTTCGGAGACCCAGTACTTC.

The rearrangement links TRBV20-1 to TRBJ1-5, with a tentative D call TRBD1 (6 bases). This CDR3 region has 15 residues. The V and J ends lost 1 base and 4 bases respectively, with 14 bases between them. In germline, CDR1 is DFQATT, CDR2 SNEGSKA (reference sequence). The CDR3 protein is CSARALQGGNQPQHF. For the CDR3, the DNA is TGCAGTGCTAGAGCTCTACAGGGAGGTAATCAGCCCCAGCATTTT.

This clonotype was recorded a few times. The chain joins TRBV4-1 to TRBJ2-7; D not resolved. This CDR3 is built from 14 residues. Between the trimmed V and J ends, which lost 0 bases and 7 bases, there was a span of 13 bases. In germline, CDR1 is MGHRA, CDR2 YSYEKL. The CDR3 region is CASSQDAARREQYF. The DNA of the CDR3 is TGCGCCAGCAGCCAAGATGCTGCAAGGCGAGAGCAGTACTTC.

This clonotype was counted between two and nine times. This chain joins TRBV6-6 and TRBJ2-5; perhaps TRBD2 as D (7 bases). The J call may be in error: the DNA end matches TRBJ2-7 better. There are 16 residues in the CDR3. Per the germline V gene, CDR1 is MNHNY and CDR2 is SVGAGI (reference sequence). CDR3 nucleotide sequence: TGTGCCAGCAGTTACGGGGGGGACCTCACAGGGAACGAGCAGTACTTC. This encodes CASSYGGDLTGNEQYF.

In DNA form, the CDR3 reads TGCAGTGCTAGTTTGGGTCCCAGCCCCACAGATACGCAGTATTTT. Translation: CSASLGPSPTDTQYF. This sequence joins TRBV20-1 and TRBJ2-3; D is undetermined. Germline CDR1 is DFQATT and CDR2 is SNEGSKA (reference sequence). This CDR3 is 15 amino acids long. V dropped 3 bases and J dropped 2 bases, with 15 bases sitting between them.